Sequencing of this T cell receptor beta chain was carried out in a study of OX40 agonist ivuxolimab in advanced cancers. Here immunoSEQ multiplex PCR was the method, and the copy in TCRdb shows in-frame clones only, minus some. The sample carries 48,000 or so clones, 85% recorded once. This clone was picked up a small number of times. CDR1 and CDR2 (germline): SGHNT, YYREEE (reference sequence). V was cut by 3 bases and J by 2 bases, with 11 bases left in between. The CDR3 runs 14 residues. The clonotype originates from an adult with an advanced solid tumor such as melanoma, head and neck, liver or kidney cancer. Sequenced here: CD4+ or CD8+ T cells sorted from blood, sampled in a trial of the OX40 agonist ivuxolimab. The gene calls are TRBV5-4 and TRBJ2-5, with D maybe TRBD1 (6 bases). CDR3 sequence reads: CASSSLDSQETQYF. The CDR3 nucleotides read TGTGCCAGCAGCTCGTTGGACAGTCAAGAGACCCAGTACTTC.